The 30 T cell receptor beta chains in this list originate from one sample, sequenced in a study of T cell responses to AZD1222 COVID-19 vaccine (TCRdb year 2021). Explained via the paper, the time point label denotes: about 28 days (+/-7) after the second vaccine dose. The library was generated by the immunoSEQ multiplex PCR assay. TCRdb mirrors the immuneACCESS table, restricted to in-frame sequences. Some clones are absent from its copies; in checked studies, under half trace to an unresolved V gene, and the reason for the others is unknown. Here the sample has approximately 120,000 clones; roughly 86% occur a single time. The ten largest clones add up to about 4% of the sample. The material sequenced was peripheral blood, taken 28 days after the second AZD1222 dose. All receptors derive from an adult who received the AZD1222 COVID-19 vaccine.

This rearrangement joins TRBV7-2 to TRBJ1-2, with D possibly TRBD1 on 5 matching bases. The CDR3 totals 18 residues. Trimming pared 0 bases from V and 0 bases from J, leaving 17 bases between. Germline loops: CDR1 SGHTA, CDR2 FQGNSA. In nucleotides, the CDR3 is TGTGCCAGCAGCTTAGCGCCGGCAGGGTGGGGCACTAACTATGGCTACACCTTC. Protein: CASSLAPAGWGTNYGYTF.

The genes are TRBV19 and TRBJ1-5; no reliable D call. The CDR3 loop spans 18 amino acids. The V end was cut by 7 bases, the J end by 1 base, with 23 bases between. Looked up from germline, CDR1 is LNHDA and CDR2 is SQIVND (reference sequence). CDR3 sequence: CASTLKGRELLSNQPQHF. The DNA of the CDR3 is TGTGCCAGTACCTTAAAGGGCCGGGAACTACTCAGCAATCAGCCCCAGCATTTT.

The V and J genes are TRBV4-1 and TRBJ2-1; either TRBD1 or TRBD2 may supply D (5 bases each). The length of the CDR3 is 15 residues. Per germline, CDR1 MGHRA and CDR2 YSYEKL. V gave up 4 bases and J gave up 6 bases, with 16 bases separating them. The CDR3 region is CASSREGPIGNEQFF. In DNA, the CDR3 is TGCGCCAGCAGCCGAGAGGGGCCTATTGGCAATGAGCAGTTCTTC.

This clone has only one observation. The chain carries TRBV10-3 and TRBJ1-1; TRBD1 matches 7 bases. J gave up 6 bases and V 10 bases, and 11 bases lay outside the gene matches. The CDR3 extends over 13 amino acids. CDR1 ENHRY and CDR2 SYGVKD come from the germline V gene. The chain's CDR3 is CATQTGLEAEAFF. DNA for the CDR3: TGTGCCACACAGACAGGGCTTGAGGCTGAAGCTTTCTTT.

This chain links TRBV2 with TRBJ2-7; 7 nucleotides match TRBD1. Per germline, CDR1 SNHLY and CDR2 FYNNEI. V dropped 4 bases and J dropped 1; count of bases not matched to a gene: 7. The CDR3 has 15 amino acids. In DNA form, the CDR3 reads TGTGCCAGCAGTGGGACGACAGGGCAGTCCTACGAGCAGTACTTC. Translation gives CASSGTTGQSYEQYF.

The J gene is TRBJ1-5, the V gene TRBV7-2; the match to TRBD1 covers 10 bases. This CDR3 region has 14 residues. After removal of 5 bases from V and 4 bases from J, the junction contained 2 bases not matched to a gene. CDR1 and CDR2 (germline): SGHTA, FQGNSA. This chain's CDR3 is CASSQGQGNQPQHF. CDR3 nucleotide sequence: TGTGCCAGCAGCCAGGGACAGGGGAATCAGCCCCAGCATTTT.

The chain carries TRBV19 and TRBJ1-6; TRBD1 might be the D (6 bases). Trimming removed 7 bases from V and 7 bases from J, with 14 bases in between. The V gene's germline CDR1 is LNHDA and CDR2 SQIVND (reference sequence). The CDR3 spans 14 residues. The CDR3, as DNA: TGTGCCAGTACCACAGGGTCTAGGAATTCACCCCTCCACTTT. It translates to CASTTGSRNSPLHF.

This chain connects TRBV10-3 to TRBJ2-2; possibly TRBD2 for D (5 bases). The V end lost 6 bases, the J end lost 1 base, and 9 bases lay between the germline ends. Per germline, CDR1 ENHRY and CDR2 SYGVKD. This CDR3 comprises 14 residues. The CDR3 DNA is TGTGCCATCAGAGCGGCGCTGAACACCGGGGAGCTGTTTTTT. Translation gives CAIRAALNTGELFF.

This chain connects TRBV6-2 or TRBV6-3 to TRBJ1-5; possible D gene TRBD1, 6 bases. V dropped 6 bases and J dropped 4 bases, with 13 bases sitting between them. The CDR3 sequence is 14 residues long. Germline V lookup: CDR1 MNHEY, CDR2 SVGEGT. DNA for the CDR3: TGTGCCAGCAGCCTGGGACAAGAAAATCAGCCCCAGCATTTT. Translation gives CASSLGQENQPQHF.

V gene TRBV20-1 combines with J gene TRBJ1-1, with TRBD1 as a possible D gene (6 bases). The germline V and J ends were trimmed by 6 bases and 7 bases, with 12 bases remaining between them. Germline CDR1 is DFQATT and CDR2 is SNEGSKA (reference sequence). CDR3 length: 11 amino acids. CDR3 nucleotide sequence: TGCAGTGCCAACCCGGACAGTGAAGCTTTCTTT. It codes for CSANPDSEAFF.

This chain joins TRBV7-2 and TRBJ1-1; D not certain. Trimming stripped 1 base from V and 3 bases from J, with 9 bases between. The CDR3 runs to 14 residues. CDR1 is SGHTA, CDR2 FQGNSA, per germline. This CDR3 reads CASSLVPVDTEAFF. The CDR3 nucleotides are TGTGCCAGCAGCTTAGTACCGGTGGACACTGAAGCTTTCTTT.

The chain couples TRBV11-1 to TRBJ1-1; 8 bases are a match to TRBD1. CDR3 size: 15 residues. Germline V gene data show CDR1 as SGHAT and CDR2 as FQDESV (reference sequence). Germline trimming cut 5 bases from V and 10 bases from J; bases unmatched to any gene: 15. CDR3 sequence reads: CASSTDSGTGRSAFF. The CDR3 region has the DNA TGTGCCAGCAGCACCGATTCCGGGACAGGCCGTTCAGCTTTCTTT.

This CDR3 is CASSPTGGGDYEQYF. CDR3 nucleotide sequence: TGTGCCAGCAGCCCAACCGGCGGAGGGGATTACGAGCAGTACTTC. J is TRBJ2-7 and V is TRBV2; weak D call: TRBD2 (6 bases). CDR1 SNHLY and CDR2 FYNNEI come from the germline V gene. There are 15 residues in the CDR3. V lost 6 bases, J lost 4 bases, and 19 bases lay in between.

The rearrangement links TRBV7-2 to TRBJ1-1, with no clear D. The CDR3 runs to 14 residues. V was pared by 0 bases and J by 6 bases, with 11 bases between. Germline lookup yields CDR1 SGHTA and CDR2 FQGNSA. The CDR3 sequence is CASSLALPGSEAFF. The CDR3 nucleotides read TGTGCCAGCAGCTTAGCGCTCCCGGGTTCTGAAGCTTTCTTT.

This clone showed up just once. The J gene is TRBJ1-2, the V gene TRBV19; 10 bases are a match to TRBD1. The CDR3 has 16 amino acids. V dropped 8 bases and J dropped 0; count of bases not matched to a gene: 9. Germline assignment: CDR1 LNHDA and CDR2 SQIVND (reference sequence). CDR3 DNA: TGTGCCAGTCATCGGGACAGGGGACTAACTAACTATGGCTACACCTTC. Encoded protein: CASHRDRGLTNYGYTF. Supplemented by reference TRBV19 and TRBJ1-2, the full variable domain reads DGGITQSPKYLFRKEGQNVTLSCEQNLNHDAMYWYRQDPGQGLRLIYYSQIVNDFQKGDIAEGYSVSREKKESFPLTVTSAQKNPTAFYLCASHRDRGLTNYGYTFGSGTRLTVV.

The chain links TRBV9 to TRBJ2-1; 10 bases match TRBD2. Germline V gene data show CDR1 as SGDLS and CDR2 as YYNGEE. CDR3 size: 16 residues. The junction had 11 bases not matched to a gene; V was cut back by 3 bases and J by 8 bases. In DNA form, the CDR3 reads TGTGCCAGCAGCGAGGGATTAGCGGGAGGTTCCCATGAGCAGTTCTTC. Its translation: CASSEGLAGGSHEQFF.

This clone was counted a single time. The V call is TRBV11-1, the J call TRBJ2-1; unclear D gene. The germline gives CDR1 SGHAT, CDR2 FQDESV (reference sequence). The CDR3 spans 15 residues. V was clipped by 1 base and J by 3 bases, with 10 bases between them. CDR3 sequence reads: CASSLGLANYNEQFF. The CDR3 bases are TGTGCCAGCAGCTTAGGACTCGCAAACTACAATGAGCAGTTCTTC.

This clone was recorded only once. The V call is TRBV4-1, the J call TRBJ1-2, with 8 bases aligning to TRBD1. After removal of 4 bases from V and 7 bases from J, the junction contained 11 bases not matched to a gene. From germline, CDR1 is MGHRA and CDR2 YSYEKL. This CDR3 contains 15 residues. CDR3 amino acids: CASSRSEDREFGYTF. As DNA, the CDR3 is TGCGCCAGCAGCCGCTCCGAGGACAGGGAATTTGGCTACACCTTC.

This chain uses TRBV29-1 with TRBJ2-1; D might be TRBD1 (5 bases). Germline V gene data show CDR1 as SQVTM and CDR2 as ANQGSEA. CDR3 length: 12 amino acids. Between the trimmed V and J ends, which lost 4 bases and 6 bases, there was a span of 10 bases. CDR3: CSVVGRANEQFF. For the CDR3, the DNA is TGCAGCGTTGTGGGGCGAGCCAATGAGCAGTTCTTC.

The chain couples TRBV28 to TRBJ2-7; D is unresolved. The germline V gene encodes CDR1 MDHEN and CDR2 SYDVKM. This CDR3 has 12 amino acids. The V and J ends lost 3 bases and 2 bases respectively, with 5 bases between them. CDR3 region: CASSLLTYEQYF. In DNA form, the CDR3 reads TGTGCCAGCAGTTTGCTAACCTACGAGCAGTACTTC.

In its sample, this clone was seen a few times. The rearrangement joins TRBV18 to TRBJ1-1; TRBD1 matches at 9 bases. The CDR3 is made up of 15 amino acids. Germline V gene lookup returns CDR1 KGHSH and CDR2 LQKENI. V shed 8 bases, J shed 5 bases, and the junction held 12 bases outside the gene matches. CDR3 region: CASTYGPQGATEAFF. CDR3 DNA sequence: TGTGCCAGCACATATGGACCACAGGGGGCAACTGAAGCTTTCTTT. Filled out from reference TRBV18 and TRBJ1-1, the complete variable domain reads NAGVMQNPRHLVRRRGQEARLRCSPMKGHSHVYWYRQLPEEGLKFMVYLQKENIIDESGMPKERFSAEFPKEGPSILRIQQVVRGDSAAYFCASTYGPQGATEAFFGQGTRLTVV.

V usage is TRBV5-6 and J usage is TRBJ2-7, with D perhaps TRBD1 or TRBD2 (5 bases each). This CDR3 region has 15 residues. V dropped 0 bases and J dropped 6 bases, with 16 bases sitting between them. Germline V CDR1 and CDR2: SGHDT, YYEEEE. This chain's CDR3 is CASSLGRGLAVEQYF. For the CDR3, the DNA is TGTGCCAGCAGCTTGGGACGGGGCCTGGCGGTCGAGCAGTACTTC.

This chain's CDR3 is CASSLGGNRGLRTDTQYF. For the CDR3, the DNA is TGCGCCAGCAGCTTGGGGGGAAATCGCGGGCTTCGCACAGATACGCAGTATTTT. The chain employs TRBV5-1 and TRBJ2-3; TRBD2 might be the D (5 bases). CDR3 length equals 18 residues. In germline, CDR1 is SGHRS, CDR2 YFSETQ. V shed 0 bases and J shed 1 base, with 18 bases lying between them.

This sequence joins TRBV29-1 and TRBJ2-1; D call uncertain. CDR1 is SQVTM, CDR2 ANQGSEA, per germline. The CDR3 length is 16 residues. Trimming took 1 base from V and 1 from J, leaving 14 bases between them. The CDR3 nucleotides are TGCAGCGTTGAAGGGTTGAGCTCAGGTTCCTACAATGAGCAGTTCTTC. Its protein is CSVEGLSSGSYNEQFF.

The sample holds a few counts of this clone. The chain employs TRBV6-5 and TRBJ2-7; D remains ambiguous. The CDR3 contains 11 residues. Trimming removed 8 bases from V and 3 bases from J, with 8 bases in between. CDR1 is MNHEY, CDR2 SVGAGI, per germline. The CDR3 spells CASGSIYEQYF. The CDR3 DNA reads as TGTGCCAGCGGGTCGATCTACGAGCAGTACTTC.

CDR3 nucleotide sequence: TGTGCCAGCTCACCCCAGACGTCTGGGAACACTGAAGCTTTCTTT. It is translated as CASSPQTSGNTEAFF. The chain couples TRBV18 to TRBJ1-1; D is uncertain. The CDR3 is 15 amino acids. CDR1 and CDR2 (germline): KGHSH, LQKENI. V was trimmed by 3 bases and J by 1 base, leaving 12 bases between them.

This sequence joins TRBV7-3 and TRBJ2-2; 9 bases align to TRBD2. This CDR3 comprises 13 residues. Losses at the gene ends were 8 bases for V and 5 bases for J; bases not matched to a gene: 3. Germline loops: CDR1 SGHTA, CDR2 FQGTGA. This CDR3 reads CASGTSPTGELFF. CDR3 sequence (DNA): TGTGCCAGCGGGACTAGCCCAACCGGGGAGCTGTTTTTT.

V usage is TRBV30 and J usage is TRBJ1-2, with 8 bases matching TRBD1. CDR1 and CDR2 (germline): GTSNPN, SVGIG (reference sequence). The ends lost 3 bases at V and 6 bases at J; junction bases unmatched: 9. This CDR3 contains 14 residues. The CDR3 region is CAWSGTGTYDGYTF. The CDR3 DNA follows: TGTGCCTGGAGCGGGACAGGTACCTATGATGGCTACACCTTC.

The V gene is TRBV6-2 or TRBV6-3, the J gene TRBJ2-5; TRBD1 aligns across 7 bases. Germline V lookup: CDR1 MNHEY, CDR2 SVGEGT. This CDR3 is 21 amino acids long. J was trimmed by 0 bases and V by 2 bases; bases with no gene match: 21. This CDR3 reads CASSYPRAGTEGRRYQETQYF. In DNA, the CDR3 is TGTGCCAGCAGTTACCCACGAGCCGGGACAGAGGGCCGAAGATACCAAGAGACCCAGTACTTC.

The CDR3 DNA reads TGTGCCACCAGCGACTTAGGATTCAATTCACCCCTCCACTTT. It encodes CATSDLGFNSPLHF. This sequence joins TRBV15 and TRBJ1-6; no definite D call. The germline gives CDR1 LNHNV, CDR2 YYDKDF (reference sequence). The CDR3 covers 14 residues. Trimming took off 5 bases at V and 7 bases at J, with 12 bases between the two ends.